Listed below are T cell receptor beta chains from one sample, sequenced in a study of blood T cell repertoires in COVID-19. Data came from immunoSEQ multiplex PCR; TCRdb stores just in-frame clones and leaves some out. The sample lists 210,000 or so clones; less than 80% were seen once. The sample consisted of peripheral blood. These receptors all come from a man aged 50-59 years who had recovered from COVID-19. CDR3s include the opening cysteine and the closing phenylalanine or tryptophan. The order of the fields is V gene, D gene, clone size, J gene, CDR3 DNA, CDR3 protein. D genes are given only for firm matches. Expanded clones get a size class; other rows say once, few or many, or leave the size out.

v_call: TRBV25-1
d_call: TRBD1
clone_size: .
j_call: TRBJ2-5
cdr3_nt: TGTGCCAGCAGTGGGGGACAGGGAGGGGCCCAGTACTTC
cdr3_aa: CASSGGQGGAQYF

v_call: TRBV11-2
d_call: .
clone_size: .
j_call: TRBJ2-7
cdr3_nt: TGTGCCAGCAGCTTACTAGGGGGGGACGAGCAGTACTTC
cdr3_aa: CASSLLGGDEQYF

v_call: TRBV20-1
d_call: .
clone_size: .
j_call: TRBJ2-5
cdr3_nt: TGCAGTGCTAGTCAGGGGAGTGGGACCCAGTACTTC
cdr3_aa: CSASQGSGTQYF

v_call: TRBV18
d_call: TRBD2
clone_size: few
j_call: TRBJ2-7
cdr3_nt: TGTGCCAGCTCACCACTGGGCCTAGCGGGAGTCACCTACGAGCAGTACTTC
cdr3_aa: CASSPLGLAGVTYEQYF

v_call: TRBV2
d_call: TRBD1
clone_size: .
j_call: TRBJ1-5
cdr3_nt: TGTGCCAGCGGGGAGGGACAGGGGTTACAGCCCCAGCATTTT
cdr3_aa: CASGEGQGLQPQHF

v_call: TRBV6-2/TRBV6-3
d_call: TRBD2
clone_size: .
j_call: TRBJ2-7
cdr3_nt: TGTGCCAGCAGTTACCAGCGGGGTTCCTACGAGCAGTACTTC
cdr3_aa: CASSYQRGSYEQYF

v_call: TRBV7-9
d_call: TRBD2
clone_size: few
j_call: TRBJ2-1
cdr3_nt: TGTGCCAGCAGCTTTGTAGCGGGAGGGCGCCATGAGCAGTTCTTC
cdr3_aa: CASSFVAGGRHEQFF

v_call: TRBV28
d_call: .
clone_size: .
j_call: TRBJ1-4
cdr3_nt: TGTGCCAGCAGTTTATTTGGAGGGGATCCTAATGAAAAACTGTTTTTT
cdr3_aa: CASSLFGGDPNEKLFF

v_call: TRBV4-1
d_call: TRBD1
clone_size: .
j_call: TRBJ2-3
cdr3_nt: TGCGCCAGCAGCCGAATACAGGGGGGAAGGACAGATACGCAGTATTTT
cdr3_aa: CASSRIQGGRTDTQYF

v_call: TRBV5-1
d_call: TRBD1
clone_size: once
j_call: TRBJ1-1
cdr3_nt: TGCGCCAGCAGCTTGCAGGGGGGGAACACTGAAGCTTTCTTT
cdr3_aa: CASSLQGGNTEAFF

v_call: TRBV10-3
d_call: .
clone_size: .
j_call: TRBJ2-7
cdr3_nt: TGTGCCATCGGGAGCAGCAGCTCCTACGAGCAGTACTTC
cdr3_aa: CAIGSSSSYEQYF

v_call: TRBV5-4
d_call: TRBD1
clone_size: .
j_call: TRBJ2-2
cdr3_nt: TGTGCCAGCAGCTTGGCTGGACAGGGGGCGATCGGGGAGCTGTTTTTT
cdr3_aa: CASSLAGQGAIGELFF

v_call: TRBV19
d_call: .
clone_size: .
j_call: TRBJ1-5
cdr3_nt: TGTGCCAGTAGTGCCAACAGTATCAATCAGCCCCAGCATTTT
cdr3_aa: CASSANSINQPQHF

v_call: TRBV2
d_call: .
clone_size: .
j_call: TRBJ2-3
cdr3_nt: TGTGCCAGCAGTGAAATCCTAGTAGCAGATACGCAGTATTTT
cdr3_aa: CASSEILVADTQYF

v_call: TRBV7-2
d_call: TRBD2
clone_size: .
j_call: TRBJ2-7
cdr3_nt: TGTGCCAGCAGCTTTACTAGCGGGAGCTACGAGCAGTACTTC
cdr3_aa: CASSFTSGSYEQYF

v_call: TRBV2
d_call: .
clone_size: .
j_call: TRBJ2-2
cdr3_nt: TGTGCCAGCAGTGTCTTTCAACAGGGAAACACCGGGGAGCTGTTTTTT
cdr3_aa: CASSVFQQGNTGELFF

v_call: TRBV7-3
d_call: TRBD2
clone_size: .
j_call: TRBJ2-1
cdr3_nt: TGTGCCAGCAGCCGGGAGGCCCATGGGAATGAGCAGTTCTTC
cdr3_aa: CASSREAHGNEQFF

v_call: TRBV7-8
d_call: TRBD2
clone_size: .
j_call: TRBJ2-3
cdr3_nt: TGTGCCAGCAGCTTGTGGGCTAGCGGGAGAGGTAGCGCAGATACGCAGTATTTT
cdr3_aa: CASSLWASGRGSADTQYF